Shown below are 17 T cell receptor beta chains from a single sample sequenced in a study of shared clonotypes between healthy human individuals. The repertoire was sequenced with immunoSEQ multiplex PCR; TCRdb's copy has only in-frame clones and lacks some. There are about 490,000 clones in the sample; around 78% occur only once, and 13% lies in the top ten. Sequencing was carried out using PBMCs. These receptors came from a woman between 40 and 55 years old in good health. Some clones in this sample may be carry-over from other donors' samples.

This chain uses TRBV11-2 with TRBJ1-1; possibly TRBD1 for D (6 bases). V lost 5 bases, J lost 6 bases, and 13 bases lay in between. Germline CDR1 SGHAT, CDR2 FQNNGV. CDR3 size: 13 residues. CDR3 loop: CASSPTGLPEAFF. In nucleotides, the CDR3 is TGTGCCAGCAGCCCGACAGGCCTTCCTGAAGCTTTCTTT.

In nucleotides, the CDR3 is TGCGCCAGCAGCTTGGAGACTTTACAGGGCAGCGTGAACACTGAAGCTTTCTTT. It yields the protein CASSLETLQGSVNTEAFF. The chain is built from TRBV5-1 and TRBJ1-1, with D possibly matching TRBD1 (6 bases). Germline lookup yields CDR1 SGHRS and CDR2 YFSETQ. This CDR3 comprises 18 residues. The V end lost 0 bases, the J end lost 0 bases, and 18 bases lay between the germline ends.

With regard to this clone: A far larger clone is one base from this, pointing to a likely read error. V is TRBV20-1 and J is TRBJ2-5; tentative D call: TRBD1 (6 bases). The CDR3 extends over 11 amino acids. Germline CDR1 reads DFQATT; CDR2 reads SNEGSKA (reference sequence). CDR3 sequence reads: CSGQLGETQHF. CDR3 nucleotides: TGCAGCGGACAGTTAGGAGAGACCCAGCACTTC.

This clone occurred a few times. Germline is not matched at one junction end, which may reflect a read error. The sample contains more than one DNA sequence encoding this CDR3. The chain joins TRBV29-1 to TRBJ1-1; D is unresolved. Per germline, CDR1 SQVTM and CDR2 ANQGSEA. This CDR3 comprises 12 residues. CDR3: CSVSRSNTEAFF. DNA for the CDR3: TGCAGCGTTTCCCGATCGAACACTGAAGCCTTCTTT. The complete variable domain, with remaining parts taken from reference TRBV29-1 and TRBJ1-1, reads SAVISQKPSRDICQRGTSLTIQCQVDSQVTMMFWYRQQPGQSLTLIATANQGSEATYESGFVIDKFPISRPNLTFSTLTVSNMSPEDSSIYLCSVSRSNTEAFFGQGTRLTVV.

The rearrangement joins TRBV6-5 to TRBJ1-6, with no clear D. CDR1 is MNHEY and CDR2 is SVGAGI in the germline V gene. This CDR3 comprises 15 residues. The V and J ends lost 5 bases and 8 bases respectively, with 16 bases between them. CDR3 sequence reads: CASSRVRTGDSPLHF. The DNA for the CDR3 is TGTGCCAGCAGTCGCGTCAGGACCGGAGATTCACCCCTCCACTTT.

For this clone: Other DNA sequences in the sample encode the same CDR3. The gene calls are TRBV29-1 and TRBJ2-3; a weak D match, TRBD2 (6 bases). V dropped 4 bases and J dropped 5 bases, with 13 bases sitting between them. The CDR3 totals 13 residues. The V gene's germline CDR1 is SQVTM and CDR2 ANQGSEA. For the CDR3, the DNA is TGCAGCGTTGGGGCGGGGTGGGAAGATACGCAGTATTTT. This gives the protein CSVGAGWEDTQYF.

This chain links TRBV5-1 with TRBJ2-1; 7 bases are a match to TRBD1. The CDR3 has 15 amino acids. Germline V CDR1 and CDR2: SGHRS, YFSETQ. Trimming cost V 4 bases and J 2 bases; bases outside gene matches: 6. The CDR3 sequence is CASSPRQGAYNEQFF. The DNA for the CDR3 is TGCGCCAGCAGCCCAAGACAGGGAGCCTACAATGAGCAGTTCTTC.

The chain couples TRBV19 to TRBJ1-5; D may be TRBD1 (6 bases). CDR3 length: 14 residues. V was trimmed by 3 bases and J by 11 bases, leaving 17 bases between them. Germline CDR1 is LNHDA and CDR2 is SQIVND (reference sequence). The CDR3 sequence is CASSISNAGESQHF. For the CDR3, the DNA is TGTGCCAGTAGTATTTCGAATGCAGGGGAGTCCCAGCATTTT. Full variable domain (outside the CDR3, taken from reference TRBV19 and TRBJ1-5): DGGITQSPKYLFRKEGQNVTLSCEQNLNHDAMYWYRQDPGQGLRLIYYSQIVNDFQKGDIAEGYSVSREKKESFPLTVTSAQKNPTAFYLCASSISNAGESQHFGDGTRLSIL.

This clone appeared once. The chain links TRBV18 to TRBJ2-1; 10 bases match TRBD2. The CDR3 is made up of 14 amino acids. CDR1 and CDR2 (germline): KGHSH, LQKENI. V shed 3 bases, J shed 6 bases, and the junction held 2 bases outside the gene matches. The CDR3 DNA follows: TGTGCCAGCTCACCCCTAGCGGGGGCCAATGAGCAGTTCTTC. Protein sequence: CASSPLAGANEQFF.

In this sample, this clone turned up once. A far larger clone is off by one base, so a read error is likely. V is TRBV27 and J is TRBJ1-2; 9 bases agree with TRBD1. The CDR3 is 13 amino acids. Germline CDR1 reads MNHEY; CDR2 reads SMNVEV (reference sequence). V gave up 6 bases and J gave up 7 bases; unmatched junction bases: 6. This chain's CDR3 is CASRQGAGRGYTF. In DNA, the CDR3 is TGTGCCAGCAGACAGGGGGCCGGGCGTGGCTACACCTTC.

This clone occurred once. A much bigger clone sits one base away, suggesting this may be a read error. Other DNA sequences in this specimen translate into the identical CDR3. CDR3 DNA: TGTGCCTGGAGTGAGGTCAGGAACAAGAACTACGGCTACACCTTC. Its protein product is CAWSEVRNKNYGYTF. The genes are TRBV30 and TRBJ1-2; no clear D. Germline V gene lookup returns CDR1 GTSNPN and CDR2 SVGIG (reference sequence). This CDR3 comprises 15 residues.

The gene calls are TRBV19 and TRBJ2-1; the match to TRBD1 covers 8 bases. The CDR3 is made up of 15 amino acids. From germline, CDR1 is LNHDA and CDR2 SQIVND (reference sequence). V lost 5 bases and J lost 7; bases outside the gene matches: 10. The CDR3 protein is CASSLRQGSRNEQFF. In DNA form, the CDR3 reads TGTGCCAGTAGTTTAAGACAGGGGAGTAGGAATGAGCAGTTCTTC.

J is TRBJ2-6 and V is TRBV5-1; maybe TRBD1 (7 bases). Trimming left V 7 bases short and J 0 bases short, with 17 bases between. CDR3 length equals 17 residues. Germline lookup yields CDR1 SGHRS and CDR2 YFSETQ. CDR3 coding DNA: TGCGCCAGCCAACCAAGGCAGGGGGGCTCTGGGGCCAACGTCCTGACTTTC. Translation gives CASQPRQGGSGANVLTF.

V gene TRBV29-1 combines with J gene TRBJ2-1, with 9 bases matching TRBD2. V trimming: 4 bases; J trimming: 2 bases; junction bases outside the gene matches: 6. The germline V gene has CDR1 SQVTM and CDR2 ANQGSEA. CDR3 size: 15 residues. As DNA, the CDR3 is TGCAGCGTTGGAGGGCGGGAGGGGGCCTACAATGAGCAGTTCTTC. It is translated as CSVGGREGAYNEQFF.

CDR3 coding DNA: TGTGCCAGCAGCTTAACGCGCGGGGAGTTGGAGGCTGGAAACACCATATATTTT. Protein: CASSLTRGELEAGNTIYF. The chain is built from TRBV7-3 and TRBJ1-3; the D is unclear. This CDR3 spans 18 amino acids. V was shortened by 0 bases and J by 2 bases, with 17 bases between the two germline ends. Germline-derived CDR1 and CDR2 are SGHTA and FQGTGA.

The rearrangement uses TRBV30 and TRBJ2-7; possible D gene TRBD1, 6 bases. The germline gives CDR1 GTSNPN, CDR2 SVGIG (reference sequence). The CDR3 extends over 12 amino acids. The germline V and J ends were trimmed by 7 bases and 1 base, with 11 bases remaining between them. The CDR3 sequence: CAYSQGSYEQYF. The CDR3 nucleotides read TGTGCCTACTCACAGGGTTCCTACGAGCAGTACTTC.

The CDR3 loop is CASADSAPGYGYTF. The CDR3 region has the DNA TGTGCCAGCGCTGACAGTGCCCCTGGCTATGGCTACACCTTC. The chain couples TRBV2 to TRBJ1-2; D is perhaps TRBD1 (5 bases). Germline CDR1 reads SNHLY; CDR2 reads FYNNEI. The CDR3 covers 14 residues. V lost 8 bases and J 4 bases, leaving 17 bases between the germline ends. Complete variable domain (other parts from reference TRBV2 and TRBJ1-2): EPEVTQTPSHQVTQMGQEVILRCVPISNHLYFYWYRQILGQKVEFLVSFYNNEISEKSEIFDDQFSVERPDGSNFTLKIRSTKLEDSAMYFCASADSAPGYGYTFGSGTRLTVV.